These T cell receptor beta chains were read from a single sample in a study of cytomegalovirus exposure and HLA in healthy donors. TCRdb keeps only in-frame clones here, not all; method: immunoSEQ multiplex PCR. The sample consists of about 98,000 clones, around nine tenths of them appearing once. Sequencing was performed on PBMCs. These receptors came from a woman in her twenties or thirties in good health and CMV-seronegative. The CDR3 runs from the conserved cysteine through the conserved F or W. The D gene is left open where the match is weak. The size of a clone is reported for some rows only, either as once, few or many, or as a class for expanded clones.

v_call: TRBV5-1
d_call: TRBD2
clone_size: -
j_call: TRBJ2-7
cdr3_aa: CASSLRTSGGPRPYEQYF
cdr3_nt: TGCGCCAGCAGCCTCCGGACTAGCGGGGGGCCAAGGCCCTACGAGCAGTACTTC

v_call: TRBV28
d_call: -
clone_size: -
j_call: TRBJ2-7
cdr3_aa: CASTPPTRGSYEQYF
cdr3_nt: TGTGCCAGCACCCCCCCGACGCGAGGCTCCTACGAGCAGTACTTC

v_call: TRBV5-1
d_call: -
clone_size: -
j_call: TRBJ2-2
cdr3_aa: CASSHGQPPNTGELFF
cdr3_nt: TGCGCCAGCAGCCACGGACAGCCGCCGAACACCGGGGAGCTGTTTTTT

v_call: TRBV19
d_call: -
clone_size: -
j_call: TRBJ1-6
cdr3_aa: CASSIAGLENSPLHF
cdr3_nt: TGTGCCAGTAGTATAGCCGGACTCGAGAATTCACCCCTCCACTTT

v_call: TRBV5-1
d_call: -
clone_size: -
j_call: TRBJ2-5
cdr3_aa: CTSSPWSTVEETQYF
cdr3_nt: TGCACCAGCAGCCCGTGGTCAACAGTCGAGGAGACCCAGTACTTC

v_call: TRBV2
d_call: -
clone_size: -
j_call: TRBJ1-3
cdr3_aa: CASSVPSSGNTIYF
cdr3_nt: TGTGCCAGCAGTGTACCGAGCTCTGGAAACACCATATATTTT

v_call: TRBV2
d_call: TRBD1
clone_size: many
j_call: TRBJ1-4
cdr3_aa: CASRGTGGMEKLFF
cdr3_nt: TGTGCCAGCAGGGGGACAGGGGGCATGGAAAAACTGTTTTTT

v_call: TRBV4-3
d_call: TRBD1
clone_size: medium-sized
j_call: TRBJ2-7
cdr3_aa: CASSQDTGADEQYF
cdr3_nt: TGCGCCAGCAGCCAAGATACAGGGGCCGACGAGCAGTACTTC

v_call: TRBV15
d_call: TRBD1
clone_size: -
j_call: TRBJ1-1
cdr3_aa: CATSQLPGQDGAFF
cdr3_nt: TGTGCCACCAGCCAACTTCCGGGACAGGACGGAGCTTTCTTT

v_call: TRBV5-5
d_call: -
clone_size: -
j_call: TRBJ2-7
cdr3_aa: CASSWGRDFDEQYF
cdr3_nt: TGTGCCAGCAGCTGGGGTCGGGACTTCGACGAGCAGTACTTC

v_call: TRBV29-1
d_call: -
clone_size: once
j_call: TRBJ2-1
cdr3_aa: CSVDLARSQFF
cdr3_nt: TGCAGCGTTGATTTAGCCCGATCGCAGTTCTTC

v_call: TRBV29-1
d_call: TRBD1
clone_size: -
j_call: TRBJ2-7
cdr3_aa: CSALRQGSYEQYF
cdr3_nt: TGCAGCGCACTAAGACAGGGCTCCTACGAGCAGTACTTC

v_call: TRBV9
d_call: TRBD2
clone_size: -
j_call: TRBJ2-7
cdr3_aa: CASSVDGTMGEQYF
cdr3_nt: TGTGCCAGCAGCGTAGACGGGACTATGGGCGAGCAGTACTTC

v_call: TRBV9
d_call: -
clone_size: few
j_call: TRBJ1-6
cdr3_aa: CASSVRGNSPLHF
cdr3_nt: TGTGCCAGCAGCGTAAGGGGGAATTCACCCCTCCACTTT

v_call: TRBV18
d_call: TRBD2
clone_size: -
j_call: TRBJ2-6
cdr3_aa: CASSPLGGTGANVLTF
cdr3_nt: TGTGCCAGCTCACCACTCGGGGGGACTGGGGCCAACGTCCTGACTTTC

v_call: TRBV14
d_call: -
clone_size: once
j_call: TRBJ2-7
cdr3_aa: CASSQLLGGYEQYF
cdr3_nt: TGTGCCAGCAGCCAACTGTTGGGAGGCTACGAGCAGTACTTC

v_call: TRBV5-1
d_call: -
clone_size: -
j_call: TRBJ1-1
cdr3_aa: CASSLRDNVEAFF
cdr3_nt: TGCGCCAGCAGCTTGAGGGACAATGTGGAAGCTTTCTTT